These 20 T cell receptor beta chains were sequenced from one sample in a study of OX40 agonist ivuxolimab in advanced cancers. TCRdb's table, derived via immunoSEQ multiplex PCR, lists solely in-frame clones and lacks some. Of 50,000 to 80,000 clones in the sample, roughly 86% are singletons; the top ten hold about 9.4%. The source material was CD4+ or CD8+ T cells sorted from blood, sampled in a trial of the OX40 agonist ivuxolimab. The source is an adult with an advanced solid tumor such as melanoma, head and neck, liver or kidney cancer.

This clone was detected a few times. The CDR3 DNA reads TGCGCCAGCAGCCCCTATGACGGGGCTAGCGAGTACTACAATGAGCAGTTCTTC. The encoded protein is CASSPYDGASEYYNEQFF. The chain links TRBV4-3 to TRBJ2-1; tentative D call: TRBD2 (6 bases). The V and J ends lost 4 bases and 3 bases respectively, with 22 bases between them. The CDR3 is 18 residues long. Germline-derived CDR1 and CDR2 are LGHNA and YSLEER.

V and J are TRBV9 and TRBJ1-2; D remains unclear. V lost 3 bases to trimming and J lost 7 bases, with 13 bases between them. Germline loops: CDR1 SGDLS, CDR2 YYNGEE. This CDR3 contains 13 residues. The CDR3 coding sequence is TGTGCCAGCAGCGATCGGGGTCTAGGTGGCTACACCTTC. Translated: CASSDRGLGGYTF.

This clone was seen once. J is TRBJ1-2 and V is TRBV11-3; a possible D gene is TRBD1 (5 bases). This CDR3 has 12 residues. Germline assignment: CDR1 SGHNT and CDR2 YENEEA. The germline V and J ends were trimmed by 5 bases and 7 bases, with 11 bases remaining between them. CDR3 nucleotides: TGTGCCAGCAGCGTAGGGGTCTCTGGCTACACCTTC. Translating it yields CASSVGVSGYTF. The whole variable domain, remainder taken from reference TRBV11-3 and TRBJ1-2, is EAGVVQSPRYKIIEKKQPVAFWCNPISGHNTLYWYLQNLGQGPELLIRYENEEAVDDSQLPKDRFSAERLKGVDSTLKIQPAELGDSAVYLCASSVGVSGYTFGSGTRLTVV.

This chain connects TRBV25-1 to TRBJ1-4; D is perhaps TRBD1 (6 bases). This CDR3 contains 15 residues. The germline V gene has CDR1 MGHDK and CDR2 SYGVNS. The germline V and J ends were trimmed by 3 bases and 7 bases, with 15 bases remaining between them. The CDR3 coding sequence is TGTGCCAGCAGTGAGGTCTCAGGGGTGAGTGAAAAACTGTTTTTT. Translating gives CASSEVSGVSEKLFF.

V is TRBV7-3 and J is TRBJ2-3, with 9 bases that match TRBD1. The CDR3 is 15 residues long. V trimming: 4 bases; J trimming: 0 bases; junction bases outside the gene matches: 2. The germline V gene has CDR1 SGHTA and CDR2 FQGTGA. CDR3 in amino acids: CASSSGQGSTDTQYF. As DNA, the CDR3 is TGTGCCAGCAGCTCTGGACAGGGGAGCACAGATACGCAGTATTTT.

V usage is TRBV11-3 and J usage is TRBJ2-3; 9 bases match TRBD2. Germline values: CDR1 SGHNT, CDR2 YENEEA. The CDR3 is 15 residues long. V was pared by 0 bases and J by 4 bases, with 2 bases of the junction left unmatched. CDR3 bases: TGTGCCAGCAGCTTAGATAGCGGGAGTGCAGATACGCAGTATTTT. Translated, it gives CASSLDSGSADTQYF.

The V call is TRBV6-4, the J call TRBJ2-4; the D is unclear. Trimming cost V 5 bases and J 8 bases, with 19 bases left between them. The CDR3 spans 15 residues. Germline CDR1 MRHNA, CDR2 SNTAGT. CDR3 DNA sequence: TGTGCCAGCAGTCCCCTGGCCCAGGTTCGGGACATTCAGTACTTC. It is translated as CASSPLAQVRDIQYF.

The CDR3 DNA reads TGTGCCAGCAGCGTAACTTCGCCAGGGTTCAGCGGTTGGAGCACAGATACGCAGTATTTT. This gives the protein CASSVTSPGFSGWSTDTQYF. This rearrangement joins TRBV9 to TRBJ2-3; D is possibly TRBD1 or TRBD2 (5 bases each). The CDR3 contains 20 residues. Germline CDR1 SGDLS, CDR2 YYNGEE. The V end lost 1 base, the J end lost 0 bases, and 24 bases lay between the germline ends.

Comments on this clone: Distinct nucleotide sequences in the sample also encode this CDR3. The rearrangement links TRBV18 to TRBJ2-1, with 9 bases identical to TRBD1. From germline, CDR1 is KGHSH and CDR2 LQKENI. CDR3 length: 15 residues. V shed 3 bases and J 6 bases; nucleotides not matched to a gene: 6. The CDR3 DNA reads as TGTGCCAGCTCACCGACAGGGGGATTAGTCAATGAGCAGTTCTTC. This gives the protein CASSPTGGLVNEQFF.

Points on this clone: A much larger clone differs by one base, so this may be a read error. This CDR3 is also generated by other DNA sequences in the sample. The chain is built from TRBV7-9 and TRBJ2-7; either TRBD1 or TRBD2 may fit D (5 bases each). CDR1 and CDR2 (germline): SEHNR, FQNEAQ (reference sequence). There are 13 residues in the CDR3. With 5 bases removed from V and 3 bases from J, the gap between germline ends came to 11 bases. The CDR3 loop is CASSPGPNYEQYF. Written as DNA, the CDR3 is TGTGCCAGCAGCCCGGGACCTAACTACGAGCAGTACTTC.

The genes are TRBV7-2 and TRBJ1-2; TRBD1 agrees at 7 bases. This CDR3 contains 14 residues. Germline V lookup: CDR1 SGHTA, CDR2 FQGNSA. Trimming cost V 5 bases and J 4 bases; bases outside gene matches: 7. CDR3: CASSVWDSGYGYTF. In DNA, the CDR3 is TGTGCCAGCAGCGTTTGGGACAGCGGCTATGGCTACACCTTC.

The CDR3 is CASSLEGPYNEQFF. Here the CDR3 DNA reads TGTGCCAGCAGCTTAGAGGGACCCTACAATGAGCAGTTCTTC. The chain recombines TRBV7-9 with TRBJ2-1, with D perhaps matching TRBD1 or TRBD2 (5 bases each). The V gene's germline CDR1 is SEHNR and CDR2 FQNEAQ (reference sequence). Trimming shortened V by 1 base and J by 2 bases, and 6 bases separated the two germline ends. The CDR3 sequence is 14 residues long.

The V call is TRBV7-8, the J call TRBJ1-1, with D perhaps matching TRBD1 (6 bases). The length of the CDR3 is 14 residues. The V gene lost 5 bases and the J gene lost 6 bases, with 16 bases spanning the gap. Germline CDR1 is SGHVS and CDR2 is FQNEAQ. CDR3 bases: TGTGCCAGCAGCCCACAGGGTAAGAGTGCTGAAGCTTTCTTT. Its translation: CASSPQGKSAEAFF.

The chain is built from TRBV30 and TRBJ1-5; 7 bases line up with TRBD1. The ends lost 1 base at V and 5 bases at J; junction bases unmatched: 5. CDR3 size: 14 residues. Germline lookup yields CDR1 GTSNPN and CDR2 SVGIG (reference sequence). The CDR3 region is CAWSAGTVYQPQHF. In DNA, the CDR3 is TGTGCCTGGAGTGCCGGGACAGTATATCAGCCCCAGCATTTT.

The CDR3 sequence is CASSKAGTGHNEQFF. The CDR3 DNA is TGTGCCAGCAGCAAAGCCGGGACAGGGCACAATGAGCAGTTCTTC. This rearrangement joins TRBV7-9 to TRBJ2-1, with 9 nucleotides matching TRBD1. Germline V lookup: CDR1 SEHNR, CDR2 FQNEAQ (reference sequence). Trimming took 5 bases from V and 5 from J; bases not matched to a gene: 7. The CDR3 consists of 15 residues.

The chain combines TRBV5-1 with TRBJ2-7; 10 positions agree with TRBD1. Germline V gives CDR1 SGHRS, CDR2 YFSETQ. V dropped 7 bases and J dropped 2; count of bases not matched to a gene: 15. This CDR3 contains 17 residues. The CDR3: CASGRQGASTFPYEQYF. CDR3 DNA sequence: TGCGCCAGCGGGAGACAGGGGGCCAGCACATTCCCCTACGAGCAGTACTTC.

The J gene is TRBJ1-2, the V gene TRBV6-5; TRBD1 is a possible D gene (6 bases). Germline V gene data show CDR1 as MNHEY and CDR2 as SVGAGI. CDR3 length: 15 amino acids. The V gene lost 0 bases and the J gene lost 6 bases, with 14 bases spanning the gap. The CDR3 DNA reads as TGTGCCAGCAGTTACTCGTTTCGGGGGCAAAATGGCTACACCTTC. This codes for CASSYSFRGQNGYTF.

The chain recombines TRBV2 with TRBJ1-1; possibly TRBD1 for D (6 bases). CDR1 is SNHLY, CDR2 FYNNEI, per germline. Deletions cut 5 bases from V and 6 bases from J, with 13 bases between. This CDR3 has 13 residues. CDR3 loop: CASSQGSLSEAFF. In DNA, the CDR3 is TGTGCCAGCAGTCAGGGGAGCTTGTCTGAAGCTTTCTTT.

This chain uses TRBV11-1 with TRBJ1-1; 8 nucleotides align to TRBD1. V lost 2 bases to trimming and J lost 0 bases; unmatched junction nucleotides: 2. This CDR3 comprises 15 residues. CDR1 and CDR2 (germline): SGHAT, FQDESV (reference sequence). CDR3 DNA: TGTGCCAGCAGCTTACAGGGGGCGCTGAACACTGAAGCTTTCTTT. It codes for CASSLQGALNTEAFF.

V and J are TRBV2 and TRBJ2-3, with D possibly TRBD1 on 6 matching bases. Germline V lookup: CDR1 SNHLY, CDR2 FYNNEI. The CDR3 runs 13 residues. V lost 4 bases and J lost 6, with 11 bases in between. The CDR3, as DNA: TGTGCCAGCAGTGGCAGGGGTGGGGATACGCAGTATTTT. It yields the protein CASSGRGGDTQYF. Drawing the rest from reference TRBV2 and TRBJ2-3, the complete variable domain is EPEVTQTPSHQVTQMGQEVILRCVPISNHLYFYWYRQILGQKVEFLVSFYNNEISEKSEIFDDQFSVERPDGSNFTLKIRSTKLEDSAMYFCASSGRGGDTQYFGPGTRLTVL.